This T cell receptor (beta chain) was documented in a study of blood T cell repertoires in COVID-19. Looking at the study overall: COVID-19 samples, acute and convalescent, were from the United States, Italy and Spain. T cells, B-cell-depleted T cells, or PBMCs provided the cDNA or gDNA that served as material.

The CDR3 has 12 residues. V was cut by 0 bases and J by 8 bases, with 6 bases left in between. Per germline, CDR1 SGDLS and CDR2 YYNGEE. Per the original methods: Reference gene primers were amplified, and this amplification served to estimate nucleated cell counts. Sequenced by immunoSEQ multiplex PCR; TCRdb stores in-frame clones only, minus some. V and J calls and clone size come straight from that table; D and trimming were deduced from the DNA. The data contain about 300,000 clones, around 86% of them singletons. This receptor was obtained from a woman aged 45-59 years with acute or convalescent COVID-19. The chain links TRBV9 to TRBJ2-1; perhaps TRBD2 as D (5 bases). The specimen sequenced was peripheral blood. The CDR3 DNA reads as TGTGCCAGCAGCGTAGCGGGGTATGAGCAGTTCTTC. Translated: CASSVAGYEQFF.